These 18 T cell receptor beta chains share one sample of origin, sequenced in a study of blood T cell repertoires in COVID-19 (TCRdb year 2020). Libraries came from the immunoSEQ multiplex PCR assay. TCRdb retrieved this table from immuneACCESS and kept in-frame rearrangements only. Not all clones are present; in checked studies, unresolved V genes account for under half, and no reason is known for the remainder. A total of 200,000 to 250,000 clones appear in this sample, 84% of them only once. 3% of the sample comes from the top ten. Material: peripheral blood. These receptors were collected from a woman younger than 45 who had recovered from COVID-19.

V is TRBV19 and J is TRBJ2-1; TRBD2 matches at 8 bases. CDR3 length: 16 residues. CDR1 is LNHDA, CDR2 SQIVND, per germline (reference sequence). V was clipped by 2 bases and J by 4 bases; unmatched bases: 7. CDR3 bases: TGTGCCAGTAGTATATCCCCAGCGGGAGTTTACAATGAGCAGTTCTTC. It yields the protein CASSISPAGVYNEQFF.

The rearrangement uses TRBV28 and TRBJ2-7; TRBD2 is a possible D gene (6 bases). The germline V gene encodes CDR1 MDHEN and CDR2 SYDVKM. V was cut by 2 bases and J by 5 bases, with 19 bases left in between. This CDR3 region has 16 residues. CDR3 sequence reads: CASSLIGAGSSHEQYF. CDR3 DNA sequence: TGTGCCAGCAGTTTAATCGGAGCGGGTTCTTCCCACGAGCAGTACTTC.

J is TRBJ2-2 and V is TRBV7-9; TRBD2 agrees at 8 bases. The CDR3 runs 16 residues. Trimming cost V 5 bases and J 4 bases; bases outside gene matches: 9. CDR1 and CDR2 from the germline V gene are SEHNR and FQNEAQ (reference sequence). The CDR3 protein is CASSPGGGAGTGELFF. As DNA, the CDR3 is TGTGCCAGCAGCCCCGGGGGGGGCGCGGGCACCGGGGAGCTGTTTTTT.

The V and J genes are TRBV5-1 and TRBJ2-1, with D maybe TRBD1 (5 bases). Germline CDR1 reads SGHRS; CDR2 reads YFSETQ. The CDR3 covers 15 residues. The V end was cut by 2 bases, the J end by 6 bases, with 15 bases between. The CDR3 sequence: CASSLSPQGINEQFF. Written as DNA, the CDR3 is TGCGCCAGCAGCTTATCACCCCAGGGCATCAATGAGCAGTTCTTC.

The chain recombines TRBV10-2 with TRBJ2-2; D uncertain. CDR1 and CDR2 (germline): WSHSY, SAAADI. The CDR3 runs 13 residues. Trimming removed 4 bases at V and 5 bases at J, with 8 bases between. The CDR3 spells CASSAQWTGELFF. The CDR3 DNA reads TGCGCCAGCAGTGCACAGTGGACCGGGGAGCTGTTTTTT.

The rearrangement joins TRBV11-2 to TRBJ1-5; weak D call: TRBD1 (5 bases). V gave up 1 base and J gave up 1 base, with 8 bases separating them. Per germline, CDR1 SGHAT and CDR2 FQNNGV. The CDR3 loop spans 15 amino acids. The CDR3 DNA reads as TGTGCCAGCAGCTTAGGGGGCCGGAGCAATCAGCCCCAGCATTTT. Residues: CASSLGGRSNQPQHF. The full variable domain, rest sourced from reference TRBV11-2 and TRBJ1-5, is EAGVAQSPRYKIIEKRQSVAFWCNPISGHATLYWYQQILGQGPKLLIQFQNNGVVDDSQLPKDRFSAERLKGVDSTLKIQPAKLEDSAVYLCASSLGGRSNQPQHFGDGTRLSIL.

The V call is TRBV6-5, the J call TRBJ2-3; 8 bases align to TRBD1. V lost 6 bases, J lost 2 bases, and 7 bases stayed unmatched. Germline V gene lookup returns CDR1 MNHEY and CDR2 SVGAGI. This CDR3 spans 15 amino acids. This CDR3 reads CASSLDRANTDTQYF. CDR3 coding DNA: TGTGCCAGCAGCCTGGACAGGGCTAACACAGATACGCAGTATTTT.

The chain uses TRBV6-4 and TRBJ2-1; TRBD1 agrees at 9 bases. The CDR3 spans 13 residues. Germline CDR1 reads MRHNA; CDR2 reads SNTAGT. V trimming: 6 bases; J trimming: 8 bases; junction bases outside the gene matches: 5. Here the CDR3 DNA reads TGTGCCAGCAGCCGGGACAGGGATGATGAGCAGTTCTTC. The encoded protein is CASSRDRDDEQFF.

CDR3 protein: CASSLPGTEAFF. The DNA of the CDR3 is TGTGCCAGCAGTTTACCGGGCACTGAAGCTTTCTTT. The V call is TRBV28, the J call TRBJ1-1, with D hard to call. The CDR3 length is 12 residues. From germline, CDR1 is MDHEN and CDR2 SYDVKM. Trimming removed 2 bases at V and 4 bases at J, with 5 bases between.

The chain links TRBV13 to TRBJ1-2; a weak D match, TRBD1 (6 bases). This CDR3 comprises 13 residues. V was pared by 8 bases and J by 2 bases, with 12 bases between. Per the germline V gene, CDR1 is PRHDT and CDR2 is FYEKMQ (reference sequence). Here the CDR3 DNA reads TGTGCCAGCGTGGACAGAAGAAACTATGGCTACACCTTC. It encodes CASVDRRNYGYTF.

The V call is TRBV27, the J call TRBJ2-1, with TRBD2 matching 10 bases. Trimming cost V 5 bases and J 4 bases; bases outside gene matches: 5. Germline CDR1 is MNHEY and CDR2 is SMNVEV (reference sequence). CDR3 length equals 15 residues. The CDR3 DNA is TGTGCCAGCAGTCCTAGCGGGAGCACTTACAATGAGCAGTTCTTC. This codes for CASSPSGSTYNEQFF.

The chain links TRBV24-1 to TRBJ2-6; no clear D gene. The CDR3 consists of 13 residues. The germline V gene has CDR1 KGHDR and CDR2 SFDVKD. Trimming removed 12 bases at V and 2 bases at J, with 10 bases between. CDR3 sequence (DNA): TGTGCCGCGTCTCTCCCTGGGGCCAACGTCCTGACTTTC. Protein product: CAASLPGANVLTF.

This clone came up a few times. The chain is built from TRBV19 and TRBJ2-1, with 8 positions matching TRBD2. The CDR3 runs 15 residues. The V segment lost 3 bases and the J segment 5 bases; nucleotides outside the gene matches: 6. Per germline, CDR1 LNHDA and CDR2 SQIVND (reference sequence). This CDR3 is CASSIRAGENNEQFF. The CDR3 DNA sequence: TGTGCCAGTAGTATTAGAGCGGGAGAAAACAATGAGCAGTTCTTC.

This clone appeared a single time. The genes are TRBV24-1 and TRBJ1-5; D possibly corresponds to TRBD1 (5 bases). From germline, CDR1 is KGHDR and CDR2 SFDVKD. The CDR3 covers 13 residues. Trimming shortened V by 5 bases and J by 6 bases, and 10 bases separated the two germline ends. CDR3 coding DNA: TGTGCCACCAGTGGCGGGGGAAGTCAGCCCCAGCATTTT. This translates into CATSGGGSQPQHF.

The V gene is TRBV9, the J gene TRBJ2-6, with D unclear. Germline lookup yields CDR1 SGDLS and CDR2 YYNGEE. V dropped 6 bases and J dropped 4 bases, with 11 bases sitting between them. There are 14 residues in the CDR3. CDR3 loop: CASNPYGGANVLTF. The DNA of the CDR3 is TGTGCCAGCAACCCCTACGGGGGGGCCAACGTCCTGACTTTC.

The CDR3, as DNA: TGTGCCAGTAGTATCCCGACAGGGACCGGGGAGCTGTTTTTT. Its protein is CASSIPTGTGELFF. V gene TRBV19 combines with J gene TRBJ2-2, with 7 bases lining up with TRBD1. The CDR3 is made up of 14 amino acids. Germline CDR1 and CDR2: LNHDA and SQIVND (reference sequence). V shed 3 bases, J shed 5 bases, and the junction held 3 bases outside the gene matches.

The rearrangement uses TRBV11-3 and TRBJ1-5; 8 positions match TRBD1. CDR1 is SGHNT and CDR2 is YENEEA in the germline V gene. J was trimmed by 1 base and V by 0 bases; bases with no gene match: 11. The CDR3 loop spans 19 amino acids. The CDR3 bases are TGTGCCAGCAGCTTAGACAGGGGGCCACACCCTAGGAGCAATCAGCCCCAGCATTTT. Translation gives CASSLDRGPHPRSNQPQHF.

The genes are TRBV9 and TRBJ2-7; D possibly corresponds to TRBD1 (5 bases). Germline V gene sequence: CDR1 SGDLS, CDR2 YYNGEE. The CDR3 spans 13 residues. V lost 0 bases and J 5 bases, leaving 9 bases between the germline ends. The chain's CDR3 is CASSVGGGDEQYF. As DNA, the CDR3 is TGTGCCAGCAGCGTAGGGGGCGGCGACGAGCAGTACTTC.